The source of this TCR beta chain is a study of cytomegalovirus exposure and HLA in healthy donors. Findings and caveats of the study: It was reportedly the case that the classifier diagnosed cytomegalovirus status with high specificity and sensitivity. The study flagged 150 to 200 TCR beta chains as cytomegalovirus-associated. In a later analysis, first-cohort TCR clusters were found to tend to co-occur in the approximately 120 validation repertoires.

Sequencing used immunoSEQ multiplex PCR; TCRdb keeps in-frame clones, though not all of them. Found here are about 120,000 clones, more than 75% of them singletons; the top ten hold about 2%. This clone was seen a single time. Its specificity is unknown. This sequence originates from a woman in her twenties or thirties in good health and CMV-seronegative. Sequencing was carried out using PBMCs.

The CDR3 spells CASSRDRAEETQYF. CDR3 nucleotides: TGTGCCAGCAGCCGGGACAGGGCCGAAGAGACCCAGTACTTC. The J gene is TRBJ2-5, the V gene TRBV11-3; 9 bases agree with TRBD1. Germline values: CDR1 SGHNT, CDR2 YENEEA. With V trimmed by 5 bases and J by 3 bases, 4 bases remained unmatched. The CDR3 contains 14 residues.